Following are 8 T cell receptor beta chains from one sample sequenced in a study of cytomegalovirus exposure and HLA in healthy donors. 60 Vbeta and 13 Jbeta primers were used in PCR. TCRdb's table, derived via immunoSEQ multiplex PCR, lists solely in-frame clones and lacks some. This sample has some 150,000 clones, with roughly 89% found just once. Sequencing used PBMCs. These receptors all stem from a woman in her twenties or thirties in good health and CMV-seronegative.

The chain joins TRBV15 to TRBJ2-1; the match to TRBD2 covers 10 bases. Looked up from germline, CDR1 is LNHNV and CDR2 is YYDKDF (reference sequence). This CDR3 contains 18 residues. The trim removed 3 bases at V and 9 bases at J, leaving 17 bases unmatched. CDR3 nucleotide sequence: TGTGCCACCAGCAGGGGTTTCCGTACAGCGGGAGGGAGTGGTGAGCAGTTCTTC. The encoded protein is CATSRGFRTAGGSGEQFF. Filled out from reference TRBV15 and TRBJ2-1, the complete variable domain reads DAMVIQNPRYQVTQFGKPVTLSCSQTLNHNVMYWYQQKSSQAPKLLFHYYDKDFNNEADTPDNFQSRRPNTSFCFLDIRSPGLGDTAMYLCATSRGFRTAGGSGEQFFGPGTRLTVL.

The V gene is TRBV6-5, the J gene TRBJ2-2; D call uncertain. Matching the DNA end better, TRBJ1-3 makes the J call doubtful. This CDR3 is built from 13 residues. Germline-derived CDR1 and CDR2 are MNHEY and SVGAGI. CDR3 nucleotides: TGTGCCAGCAGTTACCCCCCCGGGGACACCATATATTTT. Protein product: CASSYPPGDTIYF.

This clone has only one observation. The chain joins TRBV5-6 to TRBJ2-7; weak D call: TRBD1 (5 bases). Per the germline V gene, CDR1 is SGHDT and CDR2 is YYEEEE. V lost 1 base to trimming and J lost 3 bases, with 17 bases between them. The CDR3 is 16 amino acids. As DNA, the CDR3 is TGTGCCAGCAGCTTGACAACAGGCCAGTGGAACTACGAGCAGTACTTC. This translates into CASSLTTGQWNYEQYF.

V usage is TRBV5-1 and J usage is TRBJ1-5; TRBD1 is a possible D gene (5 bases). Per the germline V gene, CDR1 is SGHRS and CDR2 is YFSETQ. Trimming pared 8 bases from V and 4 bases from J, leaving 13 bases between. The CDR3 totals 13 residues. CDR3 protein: CARTSTENQPQHF. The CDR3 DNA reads TGCGCCAGGACTTCGACAGAGAATCAGCCCCAGCATTTT.

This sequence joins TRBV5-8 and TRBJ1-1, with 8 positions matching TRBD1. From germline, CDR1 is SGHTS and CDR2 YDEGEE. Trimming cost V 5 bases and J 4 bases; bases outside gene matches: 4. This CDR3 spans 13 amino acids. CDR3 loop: CASRNRGSTEAFF. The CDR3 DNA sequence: TGTGCCAGCAGAAACAGGGGGTCCACTGAAGCTTTCTTT.

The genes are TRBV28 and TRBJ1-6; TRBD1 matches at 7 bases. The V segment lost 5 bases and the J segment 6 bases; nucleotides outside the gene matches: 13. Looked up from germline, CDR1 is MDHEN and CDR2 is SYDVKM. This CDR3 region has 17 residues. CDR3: CASSPPRGGVSNSPLHF. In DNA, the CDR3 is TGTGCCAGCAGTCCCCCGCGAGGGGGCGTAAGTAATTCACCCCTCCACTTT.

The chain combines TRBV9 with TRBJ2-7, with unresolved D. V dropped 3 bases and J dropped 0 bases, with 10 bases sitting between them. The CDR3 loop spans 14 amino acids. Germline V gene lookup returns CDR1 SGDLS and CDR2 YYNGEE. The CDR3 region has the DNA TGTGCCAGCAGCGAAGAAGAGAGCTCCTACGAGCAGTACTTC. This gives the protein CASSEEESSYEQYF.

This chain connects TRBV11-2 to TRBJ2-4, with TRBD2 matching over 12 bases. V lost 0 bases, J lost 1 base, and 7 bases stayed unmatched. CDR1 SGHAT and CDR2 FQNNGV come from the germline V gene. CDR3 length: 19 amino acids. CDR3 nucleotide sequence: TGTGCCAGCAGCTTAGATATCCGGCTAGCGGGAGGGGCCAAAAACATTCAGTACTTC. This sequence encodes CASSLDIRLAGGAKNIQYF. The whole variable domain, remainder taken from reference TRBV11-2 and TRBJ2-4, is EAGVAQSPRYKIIEKRQSVAFWCNPISGHATLYWYQQILGQGPKLLIQFQNNGVVDDSQLPKDRFSAERLKGVDSTLKIQPAKLEDSAVYLCASSLDIRLAGGAKNIQYFGAGTRLSVL.